This record covers a single T cell receptor beta chain. What this receptor recognizes is not known. Base-call qualities are not available, and no considerably larger clone is one nucleotide away. The meaning of the sample's treatment or condition label: in vitro stimulation with specific CMV peptide epitopes to enrich CMV-specific T cells. Sequencing instrument: Illumina HiSeq 1500. Using fastp trimming at Q25 and MiXCR clonotype assembly, TCRdb reanalyzed the public sequencing data and kept in-frame beta chains. Rows with a matching CDR3 protein are joined into one entry that keeps the most common DNA and genes. The sample contains about 900,000 distinct CDR3 sequences, roughly 30% of them found a single time. The top ten constitute about an eighth of the sample. From cysteine to phenylalanine, the CDR3 is 16 amino acids long. Of all the DNA, just the CDR3 is kept, 48 bases in frame from base 1. Here V drops 5 bases and J drops 2 bases, and the junction holds 7 bases not matched to any gene. Per the germline V gene, MDHEN is the CDR1 and SYDVKM is the CDR2.

The data originate from a study of T cell repertoires in cytomegalovirus infection (dated by TCRdb to the late 2010s). About the study as a whole: Peptide stimulations targeted recently identified HLA-C-restricted CMV epitopes, whose presentation resists viral immunomodulation, together with well-studied HLA-B-restricted epitopes. Donor HLA type was relevant to the analysis, because carriage of CMV infection together with the matching HLA type was indicated by public TCR beta signatures.

The investigation overall reported the following: The ex vivo response was dominated by HLA-C-restricted CMV-specific TCR beta clonotypes, which also provided the single most frequent clonotype in two of eight donors. Carriers of CMV infection plus the relevant HLA type were discriminated by the cumulative frequency of public TCR beta family members in the study cohort and in an independent 352-donor cohort.

This TCR was recovered from a human donor in good health (CMV status not recorded). Some clones in this sample may be carry-over from other donors' samples. This sequence uses TRBV28 and TRBJ2-3, and 10 junctional nucleotides match TRBD2. The starting material was cultured CD8+ T cells from PBMCs, obtained from culture after CMV antigen stimulation. CDR3 region: CASSPFGTSDTDTQYF. In nucleotides, the sequence is TGTGCCAGCAGTCCCTTTGGGACTAGCGACACAGATACGCAGTATTTT.